These T cell receptor beta chains were read from a single sample in a study of T-cell memory formation after mild COVID-19. MiXCR was run by TCRdb on the 5' RACE reads, yielding one entry per CDR3 protein. The sample carries around 310,000 distinct CDR3 sequences, more than 13% recorded once. The sample was PBMCs or a T cell subset sorted from them (not recorded which). Receptor source: a man aged 18 to 30 who had mild COVID-19 (a few samples of this study predate the infection). Cell type and time point are not known. Both conserved end residues are part of each CDR3. The order of the fields is clone size, J gene, V gene, CDR3 protein. Some rows mark clone size as missing; the rest say once, few, many or name a class of expanded clone.

few | TRBJ2-5 | TRBV5-1 | CASRGQGGETQYF
few | TRBJ2-5 | TRBV7-6 | CASSLATRASDLETQYF
NA | TRBJ2-3 | TRBV9 | CASSVDTPDTQYF
many | TRBJ1-6 | TRBV6-2/TRBV6-3 | CASSYQGANSPLHF
few | TRBJ1-1 | TRBV5-1 | CASSLAGQGVEAFF
NA | TRBJ2-2 | TRBV29-1 | CSGAGRTGELFF
few | TRBJ1-2 | TRBV7-9 | CASSREPRYGYTF
NA | TRBJ2-1 | TRBV7-9 | CASSLWLGEQFF
NA | TRBJ2-5 | TRBV13 | CASSHRREETQYF
few | TRBJ1-1 | TRBV4-1 | CASSQGSLTEAFF